The rows below give T cell receptor beta chains drawn from one sample of a study of Tregs in tolerant kidney transplant recipients. TCRdb keeps only in-frame clones here, not all; method: immunoSEQ multiplex PCR. The table lists about 110,000 clones, roughly 89% of them singletons. The starting material was CD4+ T cells from blood, obtained before the transplant. These receptors were taken from a human donor who received a combined kidney and bone marrow transplant. The CDR3 runs from the conserved cysteine through the conserved F or W. D genes are given only for firm matches. Expanded clones are given a class, and other clones once, few, many or no size at all.

TRBV15,TRBD1,TRBJ1-5,NA,CATSPTGGRNQPQHF,TGTGCCACCAGCCCAACAGGGGGCCGAAATCAGCCCCAGCATTTT
TRBV7-8,NA,TRBJ2-1,NA,CASSLGGDEQFF,TGTGCCAGCAGCTTAGGGGGGGATGAGCAGTTCTTC
TRBV6-1,NA,TRBJ1-5,NA,CASKGGNQPQHF,TGTGCCAGCAAAGGGGGCAATCAGCCCCAGCATTTT
TRBV6-5,NA,TRBJ1-1,NA,CASRSSSYTEAFF,TGTGCCAGCAGAAGCTCTAGCTACACTGAAGCTTTCTTT
TRBV7-9,TRBD2,TRBJ2-1,NA,CASSPRGSGGDNEQFF,TGTGCCAGCAGCCCGAGAGGGAGCGGGGGGGACAATGAGCAGTTCTTC
TRBV27,TRBD1,TRBJ1-4,NA,CASSLSFRDRPEKLFF,TGTGCCAGCAGTTTGTCCTTCCGGGACAGGCCTGAAAAACTGTTTTTT
TRBV5-6,NA,TRBJ2-7,NA,CASSFVPGNEQYF,TGTGCCAGCAGTTTTGTCCCAGGGAACGAGCAGTACTTC
TRBV5-1,NA,TRBJ2-2,once,CASGAVGTGELFF,TGCGCCAGCGGGGCCGTTGGCACCGGGGAGCTGTTTTTT
TRBV19,NA,TRBJ1-4,NA,CASSIYRDNEKLFF,TGTGCCAGTAGTATCTACAGGGATAATGAAAAACTGTTTTTT
TRBV6-5,TRBD2,TRBJ2-3,NA,CASRRAGGDTQYF,TGTGCCAGCAGACGAGCGGGAGGAGATACGCAGTATTTT
TRBV11-2,TRBD2,TRBJ2-1,NA,CASSRRGSSYNEQFF,TGTGCCAGCAGCAGGCGGGGGAGCTCCTACAATGAGCAGTTCTTC
TRBV4-1,NA,TRBJ1-4,NA,CASSQVSTNEKLFF,TGCGCCAGCAGCCAAGTATCCACTAATGAAAAACTGTTTTTT
TRBV19,NA,TRBJ2-3,once,CASSMTSRGRTDTQYF,TGTGCCAGTAGTATGACTAGCAGGGGACGCACAGATACGCAGTATTTT
TRBV5-4,TRBD2,TRBJ2-1,NA,CASSLGAGGYNEQFF,TGTGCCAGCAGCTTGGGGGCGGGGGGATACAATGAGCAGTTCTTC
TRBV19,TRBD1,TRBJ1-6,few,CASSMGQGAAYNSPLHF,TGTGCCAGTAGTATGGGGCAGGGGGCGGCCTATAATTCACCCCTCCACTTT
TRBV6-5,NA,TRBJ1-5,NA,CASQTGNQPQHF,TGTGCCAGCCAGACGGGGAATCAGCCCCAGCATTTT
TRBV5-4,TRBD1,TRBJ1-4,NA,CASSSRQGGEKLFF,TGTGCCAGCAGCTCTAGACAGGGCGGTGAAAAACTGTTTTTT
TRBV28,TRBD1,TRBJ1-1,NA,CASSPLDREEGEAFF,TGTGCCAGCAGTCCACTCGACAGGGAGGAGGGGGAAGCTTTCTTT
TRBV7-2,NA,TRBJ1-5,once,CASSQSGGRSNQPQHF,TGTGCCAGCAGCCAGAGTGGAGGGCGTAGCAATCAGCCCCAGCATTTT
TRBV29-1,NA,TRBJ1-2,NA,CSVEGSLDSYGYTF,TGCAGCGTTGAAGGGTCCCTCGATAGCTATGGCTACACCTTC
TRBV2,NA,TRBJ1-1,NA,CASRIRAEAFF,TGTGCCAGCAGGATAAGAGCTGAAGCTTTCTTT
TRBV19,NA,TRBJ2-7,NA,CASSMSLGGEQYF,TGTGCCAGTAGTATGAGTCTCGGGGGCGAGCAGTACTTC
TRBV27,TRBD1,TRBJ1-3,NA,CASSARQGGVSGNTIYF,TGTGCCAGCAGTGCCCGACAGGGTGGAGTCTCTGGAAACACCATATATTTT
TRBV5-4,TRBD2,TRBJ2-1,NA,CASSEGTSGYEQFF,TGTGCCAGCAGCGAAGGGACTAGCGGGTATGAGCAGTTCTTC
TRBV19,NA,TRBJ1-1,NA,CASSMVGEGAGWATEAFF,TGTGCCAGTAGTATGGTAGGAGAAGGAGCGGGATGGGCCACTGAAGCTTTCTTT
TRBV14,TRBD2,TRBJ2-3,few,CASSGSGGLRDTQYF,TGTGCCAGCAGCGGAAGCGGGGGCCTTCGAGATACGCAGTATTTT
TRBV29-1,NA,TRBJ1-2,NA,CSGAGTIEEGYTF,TGCAGCGGCGCAGGGACAATTGAGGAGGGCTACACCTTC
TRBV10-1,TRBD1,TRBJ2-2,NA,CASSGQVKSGELFF,TGCGCCAGCAGCGGACAGGTTAAATCCGGGGAGCTGTTTTTT
TRBV7-2,NA,TRBJ2-3,few,CASSSRDMDTQYF,TGTGCCAGCAGCTCCCGGGACATGGATACGCAGTATTTT
TRBV9,TRBD2,TRBJ2-2,NA,CASSPTQRGGTGELFF,TGTGCCAGCAGCCCCACCCAGCGGGGGGGCACCGGGGAGCTGTTTTTT
TRBV23-1,TRBD1,TRBJ2-7,NA,CASTPNPRQGDSYEQYF,TGCGCCAGCACCCCTAACCCGCGACAGGGGGACTCCTACGAGCAGTACTTC
TRBV10-3,NA,TRBJ2-7,once,CAISESQTALSYEQYF,TGTGCCATCAGTGAGTCGCAAACAGCCCTCTCCTACGAGCAGTACTTC
TRBV19,TRBD2,TRBJ2-3,NA,CATGLAGVADTQYF,TGTGCCACAGGACTAGCGGGAGTGGCAGATACGCAGTATTTT
TRBV5-1,TRBD1,TRBJ1-2,NA,CASSPDRDYGYTF,TGCGCCAGCAGCCCTGACAGGGACTATGGCTACACCTTC
TRBV5-5,NA,TRBJ2-7,NA,CASSLVGLEQYF,TGTGCCAGCAGCTTGGTCGGACTCGAGCAATACTTC
TRBV5-1,TRBD2,TRBJ2-3,NA,CASSLESGSKGDTQYF,TGCGCCAGCAGCTTGGAGAGCGGGAGTAAGGGAGATACGCAGTATTTT
TRBV7-2,TRBD1,TRBJ1-2,NA,CASSPTGTGFFSDYGYTF,TGTGCCAGCAGCCCAACCGGGACAGGGTTCTTTAGCGACTATGGCTACACCTTC
TRBV10-3,NA,TRBJ1-2,NA,CAISERTASYGYTF,TGTGCCATCAGTGAGCGGACAGCCAGCTATGGCTACACCTTC
TRBV11-2,NA,TRBJ1-4,NA,CASSLGGKRNEKLFF,TGTGCCAGCAGCTTAGGAGGAAAGAGGAATGAAAAACTGTTTTTT
TRBV7-2,TRBD1,TRBJ1-2,NA,CASSHPRDRVNYGYTF,TGTGCCAGCAGCCATCCAAGGGACAGGGTTAACTATGGCTACACCTTC
TRBV15,NA,TRBJ1-1,NA,CATSRSVRGGTEAFF,TGTGCCACCAGCAGATCCGTGCGGGGGGGCACTGAAGCTTTCTTT
TRBV7-6,NA,TRBJ2-1,NA,CASSFHQGYNEQFF,TGTGCCAGCAGCTTTCATCAGGGGTACAATGAGCAGTTCTTC
TRBV5-1,NA,TRBJ2-5,NA,CASSLGTGSKGRETQYF,TGCGCCAGCAGCTTGGGTACCGGTTCGAAGGGGCGAGAGACCCAGTACTTC
TRBV6-1,NA,TRBJ1-5,NA,CASSDPSWGLPSNQPQHF,TGTGCCAGCAGTGACCCTTCGTGGGGACTTCCGTCTAATCAGCCCCAGCATTTT
TRBV7-2,TRBD2,TRBJ2-7,NA,CASSPTSGIYEQYF,TGTGCCAGCAGCCCGACTAGCGGGATCTACGAGCAGTACTTC
TRBV6-1,TRBD1,TRBJ1-1,NA,CASSRTGGYTEAFF,TGTGCCAGCAGCCGGACAGGGGGCTACACTGAAGCTTTCTTT
TRBV18,TRBD1,TRBJ1-1,NA,CASSPIGQDTEAFF,TGTGCCAGCTCACCGATTGGACAGGACACTGAAGCTTTCTTT
TRBV6-5,NA,TRBJ1-1,NA,CASSYRDTEAFF,TGTGCCAGCAGTTACAGAGACACTGAAGCTTTCTTT
TRBV28,NA,TRBJ2-7,NA,CASRSPQGNGFYEQYF,TGTGCCAGCAGAAGCCCACAGGGCAATGGTTTTTACGAGCAGTACTTC
TRBV2,NA,TRBJ2-1,NA,CASSRESGSYNEQFF,TGTGCCAGCAGCCGAGAGTCGGGATCCTACAATGAGCAGTTCTTC
TRBV4-1,TRBD1,TRBJ2-1,NA,CASRRGQQNNEQFF,TGCGCCAGCAGGAGGGGACAGCAAAACAATGAGCAGTTCTTC
TRBV19,TRBD2,TRBJ2-1,NA,CASSSWTSGGSYSYNEQFF,TGTGCCAGTAGTTCCTGGACTAGCGGGGGGTCATACTCCTACAATGAGCAGTTCTTC
TRBV18,NA,TRBJ1-5,NA,CASWGGNSNQPQHF,TGTGCCAGCTGGGGAGGAAATAGCAATCAGCCCCAGCATTTT
TRBV11-2,TRBD2,TRBJ2-7,NA,CASSLGDQRGAYEQYF,TGTGCCAGCAGCTTAGGAGATCAGCGGGGGGCCTACGAGCAGTACTTC
TRBV29-1,NA,TRBJ1-5,once,CSVTMRGGNQPQHF,TGCAGCGTGACGATGAGGGGGGGTAATCAGCCCCAGCATTTT
TRBV9,NA,TRBJ2-5,NA,CASSVEPQQETQYF,TGTGCCAGCAGCGTAGAACCACAGCAAGAGACCCAGTACTTC
TRBV7-2,NA,TRBJ1-1,NA,CASSWGEVTEAFF,TGTGCCAGCAGCTGGGGGGAAGTCACTGAAGCTTTCTTT
TRBV27,TRBD1,TRBJ2-5,many,CASSLGDRGRETQYF,TGTGCCAGCAGTTTAGGGGACAGGGGACGGGAGACCCAGTACTTC